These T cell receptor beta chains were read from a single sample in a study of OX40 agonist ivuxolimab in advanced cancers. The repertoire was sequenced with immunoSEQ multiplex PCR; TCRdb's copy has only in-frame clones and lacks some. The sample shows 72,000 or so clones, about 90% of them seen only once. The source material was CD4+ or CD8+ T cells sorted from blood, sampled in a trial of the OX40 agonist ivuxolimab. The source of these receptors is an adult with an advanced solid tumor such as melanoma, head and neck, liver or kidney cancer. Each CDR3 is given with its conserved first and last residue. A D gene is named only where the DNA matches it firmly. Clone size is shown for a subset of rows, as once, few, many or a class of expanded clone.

TGTGCCAGCAGTAACGCACAGGGGAGGGGCAATGAGCAGTTCTTC | CASSNAQGRGNEQFF | TRBV7-9 | NA | NA | TRBJ2-1
TGTGCCAGCAGCTTAATGTCGGCGGGACAGAGGGATCAGCCCCAGCATTTT | CASSLMSAGQRDQPQHF | TRBV7-6 | NA | TRBD1 | TRBJ1-5
TGTGCCAGCAGCTCGAGGTGGGGGGACAATGAGCAGTTCTTC | CASSSRWGDNEQFF | TRBV11-2 | NA | NA | TRBJ2-1
TGTGCCAGCTCACCCCGGGGAGGGGCTACCCGAACCGGGGAGCTGTTTTTT | CASSPRGGATRTGELFF | TRBV18 | NA | TRBD2 | TRBJ2-2
TGTGCCAGTAGTACACGACAGGTGATTCGCAATGAGCAGTTCTTC | CASSTRQVIRNEQFF | TRBV19 | NA | NA | TRBJ2-1
TGTGCCAGCGGGAAGGACAGGACCTATAATTCACCCCTCCACTTT | CASGKDRTYNSPLHF | TRBV27 | NA | TRBD1 | TRBJ1-6
TGTGCCAGCAGACAGGAGGTTGATCAGCCCCAGCATTTT | CASRQEVDQPQHF | TRBV6-1 | NA | NA | TRBJ1-5
TGTGCCAGCAGCTTAGCGACAGGGGGCTACACTGAAGCTTTCTTT | CASSLATGGYTEAFF | TRBV7-2 | NA | TRBD1 | TRBJ1-1
TGCGCCAGCAGCCAAGATCTAGCGGGAGTCCCGAATGAGCAGTTCTTC | CASSQDLAGVPNEQFF | TRBV4-3 | NA | TRBD2 | TRBJ2-1
TGTGCCAGCAGCCGGGACAGGGTCCGCTCACCCCTCCACTTT | CASSRDRVRSPLHF | TRBV7-3 | NA | TRBD1 | TRBJ1-6
TGTGCCAGCAGTTTACAGAGGGCGGACGAGCAGTACTTC | CASSLQRADEQYF | TRBV27 | once | NA | TRBJ2-7
TGTGCCAGCAGTTTATATCAGGACAGGCGAGGCTACACCTTC | CASSLYQDRRGYTF | TRBV28 | NA | TRBD1 | TRBJ1-2
TGTGCCAGCAGTTCCCAACATGGGACAGGGGTTAGGCAGCCCCAGCATTTT | CASSSQHGTGVRQPQHF | TRBV28 | NA | TRBD1 | TRBJ1-5
TGCAGCGTTGGGGAAACGGGGGACAGCTCCTACGAGCAGTACTTC | CSVGETGDSSYEQYF | TRBV29-1 | NA | NA | TRBJ2-7
TGTGCCAGCAGCTTGGAAGGGGACAGCTCTGGAAACACCATATATTTT | CASSLEGDSSGNTIYF | TRBV5-4 | NA | TRBD1 | TRBJ1-3
TGTGCCAGCAGTAAAATGGGGACAGACCACGAGCAGTACTTC | CASSKMGTDHEQYF | TRBV7-9 | NA | TRBD1 | TRBJ2-7
TGTGCCAGCAGTGGGACAGGGGGCAATCAGCCCCAGCATTTT | CASSGTGGNQPQHF | TRBV2 | NA | TRBD1 | TRBJ1-5
TGTGCCACCAGCCGTTTAAACGACAGGGGGAGTCAGCCCCAGCATTTT | CATSRLNDRGSQPQHF | TRBV19 | NA | TRBD1 | TRBJ1-5
TGCGCCAGCAGCTTGGGCCAGGGCGCTGGTAATGAGCAGTTCTTC | CASSLGQGAGNEQFF | TRBV5-1 | NA | NA | TRBJ2-1
TGTGCCAGCTCACCAGACAGGAGCTCCTACGAGCAGTACTTC | CASSPDRSSYEQYF | TRBV18 | few | NA | TRBJ2-7
TGTGCCAGCAGTTACGACAGGCCTTGGAACACTGAAGCTTTCTTT | CASSYDRPWNTEAFF | TRBV6-5 | NA | NA | TRBJ1-1
TGCAGCGTTGATCGCCCACAAGGCACAGATACGCAGTATTTT | CSVDRPQGTDTQYF | TRBV29-1 | medium-sized | NA | TRBJ2-3
TGTGCCAGCAGCTTAACTCATGGTTCCGGTCAGCCCCAGCATTTT | CASSLTHGSGQPQHF | TRBV7-8 | NA | NA | TRBJ1-5
TGCGCCAGCAGCCAAGGGCTTGGAAGCACAGATACGCAGTATTTT | CASSQGLGSTDTQYF | TRBV4-3 | few | NA | TRBJ2-3
TGTGCCAGCAGCCCCATGGCGGGATCGGTCACCGGGGAGCTGTTTTTT | CASSPMAGSVTGELFF | TRBV7-2 | medium-sized | NA | TRBJ2-2
TGTGCCAGCAGCTTAGCACGGGCCGGGGAAGGCTACACCTTC | CASSLARAGEGYTF | TRBV7-8 | NA | NA | TRBJ1-2
TGTGCCAGCAGTTTAGCTTATCAGGACTACGAGCAGTACTTC | CASSLAYQDYEQYF | TRBV28 | NA | NA | TRBJ2-7
TGTGCCAGCAGCCAAAGGGCGGGGCCTAATGAAAAACTGTTTTTT | CASSQRAGPNEKLFF | TRBV7-8 | NA | NA | TRBJ1-4
TGTGCCAGCAGCCTAGGGCAGGGGGCAGACATTCAGTACTTC | CASSLGQGADIQYF | TRBV5-5 | NA | TRBD1 | TRBJ2-4
TGTGCCAGCAGCCCAGGGACAGGGAGCACTGAAGCTTTCTTT | CASSPGTGSTEAFF | TRBV7-3 | NA | TRBD1 | TRBJ1-1
TGTGCCTGGAGTGTACAGGCCAATCAGCCCCAGCATTTT | CAWSVQANQPQHF | TRBV30 | many | NA | TRBJ1-5
TGTGCCAGCAGCTTGGTTGGCCAGGGGCACACTGAAGCTTTCTTT | CASSLVGQGHTEAFF | TRBV5-4 | few | NA | TRBJ1-1
TGTGCCAGCAGCTCTAGGGGAGATTCACCCCTCCACTTT | CASSSRGDSPLHF | TRBV7-6 | NA | NA | TRBJ1-6
TGCGCCAGCAGCTCAAACCCCCGAGAGACCCAGTACTTC | CASSSNPRETQYF | TRBV5-1 | NA | NA | TRBJ2-5
TGTGCCAGCAGCCTGCGCTGGGGTGGCTCCTACAATGAGCAGTTCTTC | CASSLRWGGSYNEQFF | TRBV7-2 | NA | NA | TRBJ2-1
TGCGCCAGCAGCTCGGGACCAACCGGGGAGCTGTTTTTT | CASSSGPTGELFF | TRBV5-1 | NA | NA | TRBJ2-2
TGTGCCAGTAGTGTCTCTTACAGGGGGCTTAACTATGGCTACACCTTC | CASSVSYRGLNYGYTF | TRBV19 | NA | TRBD1 | TRBJ1-2
TGTGCCAGCAGCTTAGGTGGGTCCGGCTACGAGCAGTACTTC | CASSLGGSGYEQYF | TRBV5-4 | once | NA | TRBJ2-7
TGTGCCAGTAGTATCGGACTAGCGGGTAGGAATGAGCAGTTCTTC | CASSIGLAGRNEQFF | TRBV19 | NA | TRBD2 | TRBJ2-1
TGTGCCAGCAACCCAGGGGGCAGCTCCTACGAGCAGTACTTC | CASNPGGSSYEQYF | TRBV5-6 | NA | TRBD1 | TRBJ2-7
TGTGCCAGCAGTGGCGGGGGTGGGGTGAACAATGAGCAGTTCTTC | CASSGGGGVNNEQFF | TRBV28 | NA | TRBD2 | TRBJ2-1
TGTGCCAGCAGTCTACAGGGATCCTCGACCCAGCATTTT | CASSLQGSSTQHF | TRBV6-1 | NA | NA | TRBJ1-5
TGTGCCAGCGCCTCCCCTCGTAGGTCCTATAATTCACCCCTCCACTTT | CASASPRRSYNSPLHF | TRBV28 | NA | NA | TRBJ1-6
TGCGCCAGCAGCCAAGACGGTACGGGACCGGGGGAAGCTTTCTTT | CASSQDGTGPGEAFF | TRBV4-1 | NA | NA | TRBJ1-1